The 27 T cell receptor beta chains reported below all come from one sample, sequenced in a study of vaccination and CD4 T cells after COVID-19. Antigen specificity for these receptors is unknown. Oncomine TCR Beta short-read sequencing was applied to DNA from cultured CD4+ T cells. TCRdb reanalysed the PCR reads using MiXCR and keeps one entry per CDR3 protein. The table includes about 16,000 distinct CDR3 sequences, around 30% detected once. Treatment meaning: approximately nine-day PBMC culture with coronavirus spike peptide pools or control peptides (ViraFEST assay). The sequenced material came from cultured CD4+ T cells from blood. These receptors were obtained from a human donor with COVID-19.

This clonotype was detected a few times. The chain is built from TRBV7-2 and TRBJ2-5; 7 positions match TRBD1. J gave up 5 bases and V 3 bases, and 12 bases lay outside the gene matches. The CDR3 spans 16 residues. From germline, CDR1 is SGHTA and CDR2 FQGNSA. CDR3 coding DNA: TGTGCCAGCAGCTTCGACAGGGTACGGATCACGGAGACCCAGTACTTC. Its translation is CASSFDRVRITETQYF.

The gene calls are TRBV2 and TRBJ1-1; unclear D gene. This CDR3 spans 14 amino acids. Trimming took 0 bases from V and 2 from J, leaving 7 bases between them. Germline V gene sequence: CDR1 SNHLY, CDR2 FYNNEI. The CDR3 DNA sequence: TGTGCCAGCAGTGAAGCGAGGAGAAACACTGAAGCTTTCTTT. Amino acids: CASSEARRNTEAFF.

This rearrangement joins TRBV20-1 to TRBJ1-3; 9 bases agree with TRBD1. The V gene's germline CDR1 is DFQATT and CDR2 SNEGSKA (reference sequence). V gave up 3 bases and J gave up 2 bases; unmatched junction bases: 11. The CDR3 runs 17 residues. In DNA, the CDR3 is TGCAGTGCTAGCGACGAGGCCGGGACAGGGACTGGAAACACCATATATTTT. This gives the protein CSASDEAGTGTGNTIYF.

This chain uses TRBV20-1 with TRBJ2-1; the match to TRBD2 covers 10 bases. Germline CDR1 DFQATT, CDR2 SNEGSKA (reference sequence). V shed 0 bases and J 7 bases; nucleotides not matched to a gene: 18. The length of the CDR3 is 19 residues. DNA of the CDR3: TGCAGTGCTAGAGATCGGGTCAGGGGGCTTAGCGGGGGGACTAATGAGCAGTTCTTC. The encoded protein is CSARDRVRGLSGGTNEQFF.

The chain uses TRBV11-3 and TRBJ1-2, with a tentative D call TRBD1 (5 bases). V dropped 5 bases and J dropped 5 bases, with 15 bases sitting between them. The CDR3 spans 14 residues. Germline V gene sequence: CDR1 SGHNT, CDR2 YENEEA. CDR3 sequence reads: CASSLTGTLYGYTF. CDR3 nucleotide sequence: TGTGCCAGCAGCCTCACCGGGACTCTTTATGGCTACACCTTC.

Notes on this clonotype: The junction does not match germline at one end; this may be a read error. The chain has TRBV12-3 or TRBV12-4 and TRBJ2-7; 10 bases fit TRBD1. CDR3 length: 15 amino acids. The CDR3 region is CAGSFGGTGESEQYF. In DNA, the CDR3 is TGTGCCGGCAGTTTCGGGGGGACAGGGGAAAGCGAGCAGTACTTC.

This chain joins TRBV7-2 and TRBJ1-5; D not certain. Germline V CDR1 and CDR2: SGHTA, FQGNSA. Trimming took 7 bases from V and 1 from J, leaving 8 bases between them. The CDR3 has 13 residues. CDR3 sequence reads: CASTPSSNQPQHF. In DNA form, the CDR3 reads TGTGCCAGCACTCCTTCGAGCAATCAGCCCCAGCATTTT.

The chain is built from TRBV25-1 and TRBJ2-1; D remains ambiguous. Trimming removed 4 bases from V and 9 bases from J, with 7 bases in between. The CDR3 loop spans 11 amino acids. Germline-derived CDR1 and CDR2 are MGHDK and SYGVNS. The CDR3 DNA is TGTGCCAGCAGTGTCCATACTGAGCAGTTCTTC. Translation gives CASSVHTEQFF.

The rearrangement links TRBV11-3 to TRBJ1-1, with TRBD1 identical over 12 bases. J lost 1 base, V lost 1 base, and 4 bases had no gene match. The germline gives CDR1 SGHNT, CDR2 YENEEA. This CDR3 comprises 17 residues. The CDR3 nucleotides are TGTGCCAGCAGCTTAGGGGGACAGGGGGCGAGGAACACTGAAGCTTTCTTT. Its translation: CASSLGGQGARNTEAFF.

The gene calls are TRBV28 and TRBJ1-2; 8 bases are shared with TRBD1. The CDR3 runs 14 residues. Germline V gene lookup returns CDR1 MDHEN and CDR2 SYDVKM. Trimming cost V 4 bases and J 3 bases; bases outside gene matches: 4. For the CDR3, the DNA is TGTGCCAGCAGTTCGACAGGGGTCGACTATGGCTACACCTTC. Protein sequence: CASSSTGVDYGYTF.

This clonotype was seen once. The chain couples TRBV20-1 to TRBJ2-7, with 7 bases matching TRBD2. CDR1 DFQATT and CDR2 SNEGSKA come from the germline V gene (reference sequence). The V segment lost 4 bases and the J segment 3 bases; nucleotides outside the gene matches: 6. The CDR3 contains 13 residues. The CDR3 sequence: CSAMGGKSYEQYF. The CDR3 nucleotides are TGCAGTGCTATGGGGGGGAAAAGCTACGAGCAGTACTTC.

The V and J genes are TRBV5-8 and TRBJ1-5; possible D gene TRBD1, 5 bases. Germline V gives CDR1 SGHTS, CDR2 YDEGEE. The CDR3 has 15 residues. The ends were cut back, 4 bases at V and 4 bases at J, with 15 bases in the middle. CDR3 coding DNA: TGTGCCAGCAGCCAGGGTGGCAGACCGAATCAGCCCCAGCATTTT. It yields the protein CASSQGGRPNQPQHF. The full variable domain, completed using reference TRBV5-8 and TRBJ1-5, is EAGVTQSPTHLIKTRGQQATLRCSPISGHTSVYWYQQALGLGLQFLLWYDEGEERNRGNFPPRFSGRQFPNYSSELNVNALELEDSALYLCASSQGGRPNQPQHFGDGTRLSIL.

The CDR3 sequence: CAISGDRGREELFF. As DNA, the CDR3 is TGTGCCATCAGCGGGGACAGGGGGCGCGAAGAACTGTTTTTT. This sequence joins TRBV10-3 and TRBJ1-4, with 12 bases matching TRBD1. V lost 6 bases to trimming and J lost 12 bases; unmatched junction nucleotides: 8. Germline CDR1 ENHRY, CDR2 SYGVKD. The CDR3 has 14 residues.

This rearrangement joins TRBV20-1 to TRBJ1-6; tentatively, D is TRBD1 (5 bases). The germline V gene has CDR1 DFQATT and CDR2 SNEGSKA (reference sequence). This CDR3 comprises 15 residues. Trimming left V 6 bases short and J 0 bases short, with 12 bases between. This CDR3 reads CSAAPGPSYNSPLHF. In nucleotides, the CDR3 is TGCAGTGCCGCCCCGGGGCCCTCCTATAATTCACCCCTCCACTTT.

This chain joins TRBV30 and TRBJ2-5; TRBD1 aligns across 9 bases. V was pared by 0 bases and J by 5 bases, with 10 bases of the junction left unmatched. The length of the CDR3 is 16 residues. Germline CDR1 reads GTSNPN; CDR2 reads SVGIG (reference sequence). CDR3 coding DNA: TGTGCCTGGAGTGTAGGGGGGACAGGGTTACGGGAGACCCAGTACTTC. Translation gives CAWSVGGTGLRETQYF.

Comment on this clonotype: One end of the junction does not line up with germline, which may come from a read error. The rearrangement joins TRBV7-7 to TRBJ2-2; 11 nucleotides line up with TRBD1. The CDR3 totals 15 residues. Germline V lookup: CDR1 SSHAT, CDR2 FNYEAQ (reference sequence). CDR3: CASSPRDRGTGELFF. CDR3 coding DNA: TGTGCTAGCAGCCCCCGGGACAGGGGGACCGGGGAGCTGTTTTTT.

This clonotype was seen more than once but under ten times. This chain connects TRBV7-3 to TRBJ2-3, with 11 nucleotides matching TRBD2. V gave up 3 bases and J gave up 2 bases; unmatched junction bases: 22. Germline V gives CDR1 SGHTA, CDR2 FQGTGA. There are 22 residues in the CDR3. The CDR3 DNA is TGTGCCAGCAGCTTCAAAGCCTTATCGCTCGCGGCGGGACTAGCGGACACAGATACGCAGTATTTT. Protein: CASSFKALSLAAGLADTDTQYF.

This chain joins TRBV7-8 and TRBJ2-7; D not certain. Per germline, CDR1 SGHVS and CDR2 FQNEAQ. Trimming pared 2 bases from V and 0 bases from J, leaving 11 bases between. The CDR3 loop spans 15 amino acids. CDR3 protein: CASSLLEALSYEQYF. The CDR3 region has the DNA TGTGCCAGCAGCTTATTAGAGGCCCTCTCCTACGAGCAGTACTTC.

A single count supports this clonotype. The rearrangement links TRBV12-3 or TRBV12-4 to TRBJ2-5, with TRBD1 identical over 12 bases. Germline trimming cut 4 bases from V and 5 bases from J; bases unmatched to any gene: 8. There are 16 residues in the CDR3. The CDR3 here is CASSSFGTGGRETQYF. The CDR3 bases are TGTGCCAGCAGTTCGTTCGGGACAGGGGGCCGGGAGACCCAGTACTTC.

The chain is built from TRBV4-3 and TRBJ1-5; D unclear. The CDR3 extends over 13 amino acids. Germline-derived CDR1 and CDR2 are LGHNA and YSLEER. V was trimmed by 1 base and J by 8 bases, leaving 9 bases between them. The CDR3 nucleotides read TGCGCCAGCAGCCAAGTAGCGGGTAAGCCCCAGCATTTT. It specifies CASSQVAGKPQHF.

This clonotype turned up a few times. The gene calls are TRBV7-8 and TRBJ2-4; D is unclear. CDR1 and CDR2 (germline): SGHVS, FQNEAQ. Trimming pared 5 bases from V and 1 base from J, leaving 21 bases between. The CDR3 is made up of 18 amino acids. The CDR3 region has the DNA TGTGCCAGCAGCCAAGGAGCCGGGCCGCAAGCGGCCAAAAACATTCAGTACTTC. This codes for CASSQGAGPQAAKNIQYF.

The CDR3, as DNA: TGTGCCAGCAGCCTACGGCGGGAGGGGCACGGCTACACCTTC. Translation gives CASSLRREGHGYTF. This chain joins TRBV7-8 and TRBJ1-2, with D possibly TRBD1 on 5 matching bases. CDR3 length: 14 amino acids. V lost 5 bases to trimming and J lost 8 bases, with 18 bases between them. Germline V gene lookup returns CDR1 SGHVS and CDR2 FQNEAQ.

The chain combines TRBV5-1 with TRBJ2-5, with 8 bases identical to TRBD1. CDR1 is SGHRS and CDR2 is YFSETQ in the germline V gene. CDR3 size: 15 residues. The J segment lost 3 bases and the V segment lost 2 bases, leaving 6 bases of the junction unmatched. This CDR3 reads CASSLGRGLKETQYF. CDR3 sequence (DNA): TGCGCCAGCAGCTTAGGCAGGGGGCTGAAAGAGACCCAGTACTTC.

The gene calls are TRBV6-1 and TRBJ2-1, with TRBD1 identical over 8 bases. Germline CDR1 MNHNS, CDR2 SASEGT. The V gene end was trimmed by 5 bases and the J gene end by 2 bases; junction bases not matched to a gene: 2. The CDR3 consists of 14 residues. The CDR3 reads CASSQQGAYNEQFF. The CDR3 DNA sequence: TGTGCCAGCAGTCAACAGGGGGCCTACAATGAGCAGTTCTTC.

This clonotype has just a few counts. This chain joins TRBV4-3 and TRBJ1-2, with D unclear. This CDR3 is built from 15 residues. The germline V gene encodes CDR1 LGHNA and CDR2 YSLEER. Trimming shortened V by 0 bases and J by 0 bases, and 8 bases separated the two germline ends. The CDR3 nucleotides are TGCGCCAGCAGCCAAGACCCCCATACTAACTATGGCTACACCTTC. Residues: CASSQDPHTNYGYTF.

This clonotype was counted between two and nine times. The chain employs TRBV7-3 and TRBJ1-1; the D is unclear. Trimming took off 6 bases at V and 1 base at J, with 9 bases between the two ends. Germline CDR1 and CDR2: SGHTA and FQGTGA. The CDR3 is made up of 13 amino acids. The CDR3 DNA sequence: TGTGCCAGCAGTCGGCAGGAGAACACTGAAGCTTTCTTT. Protein product: CASSRQENTEAFF.

This chain connects TRBV5-6 to TRBJ1-1; no reliable D call. V was clipped by 2 bases and J by 5 bases, with 10 bases between them. In germline, CDR1 is SGHDT, CDR2 YYEEEE. This CDR3 comprises 13 residues. DNA of the CDR3: TGTGCCAGCAGCTTTTGGCGCCAGACTGAAGCTTTCTTT. Translation gives CASSFWRQTEAFF. The complete variable domain, with remaining parts taken from reference TRBV5-6 and TRBJ1-1, reads DAGVTQSPTHLIKTRGQQVTLRCSPKSGHDTVSWYQQALGQGPQFIFQYYEEEERQRGNFPDRFSGHQFPNYSSELNVNALLLGDSALYLCASSFWRQTEAFFGQGTRLTVV.